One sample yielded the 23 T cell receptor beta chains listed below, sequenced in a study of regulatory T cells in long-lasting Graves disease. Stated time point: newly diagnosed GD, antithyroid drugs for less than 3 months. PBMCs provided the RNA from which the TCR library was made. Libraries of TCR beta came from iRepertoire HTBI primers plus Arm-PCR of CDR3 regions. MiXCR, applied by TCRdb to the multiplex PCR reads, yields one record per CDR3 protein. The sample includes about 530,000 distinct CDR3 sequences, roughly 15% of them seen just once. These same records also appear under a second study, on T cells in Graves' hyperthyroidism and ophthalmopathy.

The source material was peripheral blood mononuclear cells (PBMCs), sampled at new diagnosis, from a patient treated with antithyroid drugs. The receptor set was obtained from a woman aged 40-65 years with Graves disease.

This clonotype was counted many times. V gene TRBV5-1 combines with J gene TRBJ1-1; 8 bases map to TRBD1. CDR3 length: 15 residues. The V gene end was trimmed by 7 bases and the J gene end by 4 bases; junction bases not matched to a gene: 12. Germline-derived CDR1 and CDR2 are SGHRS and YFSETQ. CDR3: CASCETGDISTEAFF. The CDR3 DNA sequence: TGCGCCAGCTGCGAGACAGGGGACATTTCCACTGAAGCTTTCTTT.

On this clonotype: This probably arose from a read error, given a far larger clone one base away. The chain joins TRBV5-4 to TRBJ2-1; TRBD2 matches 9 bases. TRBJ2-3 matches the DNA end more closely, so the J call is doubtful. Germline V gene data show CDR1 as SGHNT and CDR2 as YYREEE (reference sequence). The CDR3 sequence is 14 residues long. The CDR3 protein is CASGSGGCTDTQYF. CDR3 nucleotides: TGTGCCAGCGGCAGCGGGGGGTGCACAGATACGCAGTATTTT.

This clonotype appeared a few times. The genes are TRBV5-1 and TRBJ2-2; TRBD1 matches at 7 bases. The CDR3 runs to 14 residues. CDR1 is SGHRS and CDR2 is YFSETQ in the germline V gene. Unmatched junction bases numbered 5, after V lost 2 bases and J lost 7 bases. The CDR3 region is CASSLRGLGGELFF. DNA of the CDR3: TGCGCCAGCAGCTTAAGGGGGCTTGGCGGGGAGCTGTTTTTT.

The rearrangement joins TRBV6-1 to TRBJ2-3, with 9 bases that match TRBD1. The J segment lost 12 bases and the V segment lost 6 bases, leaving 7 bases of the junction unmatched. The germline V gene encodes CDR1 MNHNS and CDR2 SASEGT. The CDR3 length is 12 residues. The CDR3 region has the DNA TGTGCCAGCAGCCCCGGGACAGGGTTCCAGTATTTT. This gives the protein CASSPGTGFQYF.

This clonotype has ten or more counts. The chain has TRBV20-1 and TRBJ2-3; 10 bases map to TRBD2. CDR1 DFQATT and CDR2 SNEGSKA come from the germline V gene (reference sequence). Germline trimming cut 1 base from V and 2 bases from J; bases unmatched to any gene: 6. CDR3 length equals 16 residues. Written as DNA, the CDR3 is TGCAGTGCTAGAGCCAGCGGGGGGGATAACACAGATACGCAGTATTTT. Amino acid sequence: CSARASGGDNTDTQYF.

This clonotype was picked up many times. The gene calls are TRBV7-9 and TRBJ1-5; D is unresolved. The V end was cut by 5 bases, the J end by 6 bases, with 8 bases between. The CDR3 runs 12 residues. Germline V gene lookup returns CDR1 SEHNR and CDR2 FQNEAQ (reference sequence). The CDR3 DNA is TGTGCCAGCAGCCCAGCCCCTCAGCCCCAGCATTTT. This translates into CASSPAPQPQHF.

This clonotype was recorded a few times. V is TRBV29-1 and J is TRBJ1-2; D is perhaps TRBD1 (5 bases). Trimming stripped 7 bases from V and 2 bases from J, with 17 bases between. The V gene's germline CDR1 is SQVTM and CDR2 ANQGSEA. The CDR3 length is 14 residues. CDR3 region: CSAGEGPTNYGYTF. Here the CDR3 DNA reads TGCAGCGCCGGGGAGGGACCGACGAACTATGGCTACACCTTC.

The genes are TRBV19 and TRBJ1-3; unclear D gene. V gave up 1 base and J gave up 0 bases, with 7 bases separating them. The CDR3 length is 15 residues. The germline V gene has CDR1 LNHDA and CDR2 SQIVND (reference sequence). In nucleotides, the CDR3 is TGTGCCAGTAGTATAGGACCGAGCTCTGGAAACACCATATATTTT. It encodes CASSIGPSSGNTIYF. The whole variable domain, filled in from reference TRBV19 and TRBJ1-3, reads DGGITQSPKYLFRKEGQNVTLSCEQNLNHDAMYWYRQDPGQGLRLIYYSQIVNDFQKGDIAEGYSVSREKKESFPLTVTSAQKNPTAFYLCASSIGPSSGNTIYFGEGSWLTVV.

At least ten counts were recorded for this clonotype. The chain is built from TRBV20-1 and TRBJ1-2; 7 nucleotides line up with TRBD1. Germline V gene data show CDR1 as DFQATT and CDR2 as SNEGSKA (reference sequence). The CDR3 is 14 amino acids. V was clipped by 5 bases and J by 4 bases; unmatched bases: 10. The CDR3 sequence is CSASGTASTYGYTF. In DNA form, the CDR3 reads TGCAGTGCTTCCGGGACAGCCTCCACCTATGGCTACACCTTC.

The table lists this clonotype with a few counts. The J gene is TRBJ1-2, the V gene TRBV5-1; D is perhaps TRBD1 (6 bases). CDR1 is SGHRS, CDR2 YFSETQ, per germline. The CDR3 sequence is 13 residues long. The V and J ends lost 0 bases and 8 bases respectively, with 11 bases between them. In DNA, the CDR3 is TGCGCCAGCAGCTTGGGGGGGACACCCGGCTACACCTTC. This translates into CASSLGGTPGYTF.

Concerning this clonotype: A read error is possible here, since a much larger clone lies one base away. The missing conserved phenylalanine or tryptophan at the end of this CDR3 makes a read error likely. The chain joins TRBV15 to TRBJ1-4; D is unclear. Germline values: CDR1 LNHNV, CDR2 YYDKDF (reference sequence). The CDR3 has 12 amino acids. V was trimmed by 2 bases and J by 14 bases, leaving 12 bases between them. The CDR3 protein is CATSRRQSRLFL. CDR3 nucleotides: TGTGCCACCAGCAGACGTCAAAGCAGGCTGTTTCTT.

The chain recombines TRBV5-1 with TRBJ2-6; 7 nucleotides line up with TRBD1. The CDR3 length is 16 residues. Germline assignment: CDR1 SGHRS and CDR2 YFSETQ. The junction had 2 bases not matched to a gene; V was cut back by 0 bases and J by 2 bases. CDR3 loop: CASSLVTGAGANVLTF. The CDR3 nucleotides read TGCGCCAGCAGCTTGGTTACAGGGGCTGGGGCCAACGTCCTGACTTTC.

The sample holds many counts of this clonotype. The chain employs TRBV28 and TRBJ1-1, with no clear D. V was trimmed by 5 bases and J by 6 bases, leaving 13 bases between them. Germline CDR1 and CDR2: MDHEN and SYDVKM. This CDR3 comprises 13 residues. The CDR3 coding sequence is TGTGCCAGCAGTGCCTACCACGAGGCTGAAGCTTTCTTT. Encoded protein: CASSAYHEAEAFF.

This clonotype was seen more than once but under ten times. The DNA for the CDR3 is TGTGCCAGCAGCCTCAGGGTGAGGGGCGTTGGAAACACCATATATTTT. Protein product: CASSLRVRGVGNTIYF. This chain connects TRBV14 to TRBJ1-3, with D maybe TRBD1 (5 bases). The CDR3 is made up of 16 amino acids. Per germline, CDR1 SGHDN and CDR2 FVKESK. Deletions cut 4 bases from V and 3 bases from J, with 16 bases between.

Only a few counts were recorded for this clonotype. The CDR3 spells CATRRDRVLEKLFF. The CDR3 DNA reads TGTGCCACCAGAAGGGACAGGGTATTAGAAAAACTGTTTTTT. The gene calls are TRBV6-1 and TRBJ1-4, with 9 bases identical to TRBD1. V was pared by 10 bases and J by 8 bases, with 11 bases of the junction left unmatched. This CDR3 has 14 amino acids. CDR1 and CDR2 (germline): MNHNS, SASEGT.

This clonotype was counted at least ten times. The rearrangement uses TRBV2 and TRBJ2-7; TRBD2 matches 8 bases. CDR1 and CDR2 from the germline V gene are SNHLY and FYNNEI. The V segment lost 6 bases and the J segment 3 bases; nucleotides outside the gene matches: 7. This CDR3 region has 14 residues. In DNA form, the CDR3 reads TGTGCCAGCAGGCCGGGACTAGTCATCTACGAGCAGTACTTC. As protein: CASRPGLVIYEQYF.

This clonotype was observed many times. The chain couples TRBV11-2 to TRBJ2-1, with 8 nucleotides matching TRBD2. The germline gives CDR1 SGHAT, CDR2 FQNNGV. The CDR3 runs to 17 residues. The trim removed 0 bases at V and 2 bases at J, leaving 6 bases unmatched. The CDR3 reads CASSLDRGLGPYNEQFF. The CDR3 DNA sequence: TGTGCCAGCAGCTTAGATAGGGGACTAGGCCCCTACAATGAGCAGTTCTTC.

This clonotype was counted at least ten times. This chain's CDR3 is CASSYRRADTQYF. The CDR3 bases are TGTGCCAGCAGTTACCGCAGGGCAGATACGCAGTATTTT. The chain links TRBV6-5 to TRBJ2-3, with a tentative D call TRBD1 (5 bases). The germline V gene has CDR1 MNHEY and CDR2 SVGAGI. The V end lost 2 bases, the J end lost 4 bases, and 7 bases lay between the germline ends. The CDR3 has 13 amino acids.

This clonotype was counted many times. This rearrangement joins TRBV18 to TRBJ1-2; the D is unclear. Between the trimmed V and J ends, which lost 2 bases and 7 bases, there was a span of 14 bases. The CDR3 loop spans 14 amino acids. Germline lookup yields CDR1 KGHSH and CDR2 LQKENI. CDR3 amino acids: CASSPDGLKLGYTF. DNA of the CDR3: TGTGCCAGCTCACCAGATGGCCTGAAGCTTGGCTACACCTTC.

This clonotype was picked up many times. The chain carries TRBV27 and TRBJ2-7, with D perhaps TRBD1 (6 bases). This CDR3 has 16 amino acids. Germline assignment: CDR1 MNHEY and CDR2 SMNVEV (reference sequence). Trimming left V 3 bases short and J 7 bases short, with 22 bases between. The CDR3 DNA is TGTGCCAGCAGTTTTGGGACAAGCACGACTGGTTCAGAGCAGTACTTC. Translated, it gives CASSFGTSTTGSEQYF.

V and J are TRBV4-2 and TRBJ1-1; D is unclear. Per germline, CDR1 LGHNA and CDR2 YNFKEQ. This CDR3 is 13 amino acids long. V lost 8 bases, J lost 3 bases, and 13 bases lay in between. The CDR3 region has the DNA TGTGCCAGCCGGGGATTTATGGACACTGAAGCTTTCTTT. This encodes CASRGFMDTEAFF.

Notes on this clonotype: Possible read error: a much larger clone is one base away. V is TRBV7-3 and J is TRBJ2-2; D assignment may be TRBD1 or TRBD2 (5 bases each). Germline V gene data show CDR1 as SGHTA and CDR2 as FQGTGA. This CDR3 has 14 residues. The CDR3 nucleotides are TGTACCAGCAGCTCCTGGGGGTATGCCGGGGAGCTGTTTTTT. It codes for CTSSSWGYAGELFF.

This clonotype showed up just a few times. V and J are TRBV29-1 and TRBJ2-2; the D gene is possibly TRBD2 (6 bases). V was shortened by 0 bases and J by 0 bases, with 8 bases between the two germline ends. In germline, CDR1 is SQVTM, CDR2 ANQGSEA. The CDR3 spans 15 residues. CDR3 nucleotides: TGCAGCGTTGAAGATGGCGGGACGAACACCGGGGAGCTGTTTTTT. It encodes CSVEDGGTNTGELFF.